This record concerns one T cell receptor beta chain sequence. What this receptor recognizes is not known. The germline gene is not matched at one end of the junction; a read error may be the cause. The data were taken from a study of T cell changes during pregnancy in multiple sclerosis (dated by TCRdb to about 2019). Concerning the study at large: The study examined how the T cell repertoire changed over the course of pregnancy in women with multiple sclerosis.

From cysteine to phenylalanine, the CDR3 is 13 amino acids long. Only the CDR3 DNA is retained, 39 bases long and in frame from the first base. The germline V gene (reference sequence) sets CDR1 to SSHAT and CDR2 to FNYEAQ. Receptors were amplified or captured by the immunoSEQ multiplex PCR assay. TCRdb re-hosts the immuneACCESS table, in-frame sequences only. Its copies lack some clones; in the studies checked, an unresolved V gene accounts for under half of them, and the cause for the rest is not known. The sample table shows approximately 44,000 clones, and about nine tenths are seen once. The ten largest clones represent just under 0.5% of the sample.

The sequencing used CD4+ T cells from peripheral blood mononuclear cells, collected in the second trimester of pregnancy. The receptor was isolated from a female donor in good health, enrolled as a control in a pregnancy study. The chain links TRBV7-7 with TRBJ2-5, with no confident D gene call. Here is the DNA: TGTGCTAGCAGCTCCAACTACCAAGAGACCCAGTACTTC. Translated, this is CASSSNYQETQYF.